The 11 T cell receptor beta chains presented below share a single source sample, sequenced in a study of cytomegalovirus exposure and HLA in healthy donors. PCR involved 60 Vbeta and 13 Jbeta primers. The method was immunoSEQ multiplex PCR; TCRdb's version includes in-frame clones alone and lacks a portion of them. The sample holds about 84,000 clones; roughly 64% are singletons and the top ten take about 15%. The specimen was PBMCs. These receptor sequences come from a woman in her thirties or forties in good health and CMV-seropositive.

This clone was seen a single time. The chain has TRBV5-1 and TRBJ1-3; perhaps TRBD1 as D (6 bases). The CDR3 covers 16 residues. Germline V lookup: CDR1 SGHRS, CDR2 YFSETQ. V was shortened by 3 bases and J by 0 bases, with 13 bases between the two germline ends. The CDR3 here is CASSYGQSNSGNTIYF. The CDR3 region has the DNA TGCGCCAGCAGCTATGGACAGTCCAACTCTGGAAACACCATATATTTT. Filled out from reference TRBV5-1 and TRBJ1-3, the complete variable domain reads KAGVTQTPRYLIKTRGQQVTLSCSPISGHRSVSWYQQTPGQGLQFLFEYFSETQRNKGNFPGRFSGRQFSNSRSEMNVSTLELGDSALYLCASSYGQSNSGNTIYFGEGSWLTVV.

The V call is TRBV6-1, the J call TRBJ2-7, with D maybe TRBD1 (5 bases). CDR1 and CDR2 (germline): MNHNS, SASEGT. There are 14 residues in the CDR3. V lost 8 bases, J lost 0 bases, and 14 bases lay in between. The CDR3 here is CASHTRTNSYEQYF. The CDR3 DNA follows: TGTGCCAGCCATACCCGGACAAACTCCTACGAGCAGTACTTC.

The V and J genes are TRBV30 and TRBJ2-1; 11 bases agree with TRBD2. The CDR3 is 17 residues long. The trim removed 0 bases at V and 6 bases at J, leaving 10 bases unmatched. Germline-derived CDR1 and CDR2 are GTSNPN and SVGIG (reference sequence). As DNA, the CDR3 is TGTGCCTGGAGTGTACGGGTTTGGCTAGCGGGAGGCAATGAGCAGTTCTTC. It translates to CAWSVRVWLAGGNEQFF.

V gene TRBV28 combines with J gene TRBJ1-2; D gene uncertain. Trimming left V 6 bases short and J 3 bases short, with 14 bases between. Germline-derived CDR1 and CDR2 are MDHEN and SYDVKM. There are 14 residues in the CDR3. The CDR3 is CASRLELGYYGYTF. CDR3 nucleotide sequence: TGTGCCAGCAGATTGGAGTTGGGTTACTATGGCTACACCTTC.

A note on this clone: At one end, the junction sequence differs from germline, possibly due to a read error. The CDR3 DNA is TGTGCCAGCAGTTTAGCTAGCGGGACGATCTTC. Amino acid sequence: CASSLASGTIF. The rearrangement joins TRBV28 to TRBJ2-1, with TRBD2 identical over 9 bases. CDR3 length equals 11 residues. Germline values: CDR1 MDHEN, CDR2 SYDVKM.

This chain uses TRBV27 with TRBJ2-1, with D perhaps TRBD2 (5 bases). Deletions cut 5 bases from V and 2 bases from J, with 7 bases between. Germline V CDR1 and CDR2: MNHEY, SMNVEV (reference sequence). This CDR3 contains 13 residues. This CDR3 reads CASSLAPYNEQFF. DNA for the CDR3: TGTGCCAGCAGTCTAGCCCCCTACAATGAGCAGTTCTTC.

The rearrangement uses TRBV13 and TRBJ2-7; maybe TRBD2 (5 bases). CDR3 size: 14 residues. V was clipped by 5 bases and J by 5 bases, with 16 bases between them. Per the germline V gene, CDR1 is PRHDT and CDR2 is FYEKMQ (reference sequence). CDR3 DNA sequence: TGTGCCAGCAGCGGTAGGAGGCCTGTCCACGAGCAGTACTTC. It specifies CASSGRRPVHEQYF. The full variable domain, in which reference TRBV13 and TRBJ2-7 provide the parts outside the CDR3, is AAGVIQSPRHLIKEKRETATLKCYPIPRHDTVYWYQQGPGQDPQFLISFYEKMQSDKGSIPDRFSAQQFSDYHSELNMSSLELGDSALYFCASSGRRPVHEQYFGPGTRLTVT.

This sequence joins TRBV2 and TRBJ1-2, with D possibly being TRBD1 (6 bases). V shed 4 bases and J shed 5 bases, with 14 bases lying between them. CDR3 length: 14 residues. CDR1 SNHLY and CDR2 FYNNEI come from the germline V gene. This chain's CDR3 is CASSVRQERYGYTF. The CDR3 nucleotides read TGTGCCAGCAGTGTTCGACAGGAGCGGTATGGCTACACCTTC. Variable domain in full (rest from reference TRBV2 and TRBJ1-2): EPEVTQTPSHQVTQMGQEVILRCVPISNHLYFYWYRQILGQKVEFLVSFYNNEISEKSEIFDDQFSVERPDGSNFTLKIRSTKLEDSAMYFCASSVRQERYGYTFGSGTRLTVV.

The chain links TRBV5-6 to TRBJ2-3; TRBD2 aligns across 8 bases. The germline gives CDR1 SGHDT, CDR2 YYEEEE. V was pared by 4 bases and J by 3 bases, with 7 bases of the junction left unmatched. The CDR3 is 15 amino acids. The CDR3 nucleotides read TGTGCCAGCAGCCGGGACGGCGGGAGGACAGATACGCAGTATTTT. The encoded protein is CASSRDGGRTDTQYF.

This clone has just a few counts. The J gene is TRBJ2-7, the V gene TRBV5-4, with D perhaps matching TRBD2 (5 bases). Trimming stripped 1 base from V and 2 bases from J, with 10 bases between. The germline V gene has CDR1 SGHNT and CDR2 YYREEE (reference sequence). This CDR3 contains 14 residues. CDR3 coding DNA: TGTGCCAGCAGCTTGCGCGGGCACCCCTACGAGCAGTACTTC. This sequence encodes CASSLRGHPYEQYF. Drawing the rest from reference TRBV5-4 and TRBJ2-7, the complete variable domain is ETGVTQSPTHLIKTRGQQVTLRCSSQSGHNTVSWYQQALGQGPQFIFQYYREEENGRGNFPPRFSGLQFPNYSSELNVNALELDDSALYLCASSLRGHPYEQYFGPGTRLTVT.

In this sample, this clone turned up once. V is TRBV19 and J is TRBJ2-5, with 7 nucleotides matching TRBD2. The CDR3 contains 15 residues. The ends lost 3 bases at V and 4 bases at J; junction bases unmatched: 8. Germline CDR1 is LNHDA and CDR2 is SQIVND (reference sequence). CDR3: CASSMYGRLVETQYF. In DNA, the CDR3 is TGTGCCAGTAGTATGTACGGGAGGTTAGTAGAGACCCAGTACTTC.